Listed below are T cell receptor beta chains from one sample, sequenced in a study of CD8 T cells in Susac syndrome. TCRdb passed the immunoSEQ multiplex PCR reads through MiXCR, listing each CDR3 protein once. The table has about 120,000 distinct CDR3 sequences, roughly 94% seen once. Input material: CD8+ T cells from PBMCs. The receptors shown here come from a human donor with Susac syndrome. The CDR3 runs from the conserved cysteine through the conserved F or W. The order of the fields is V gene, J gene, CDR3 protein.

V: TRBV29-1
J: TRBJ2-7
CDR3: CSVGQGRTYEQYF

V: TRBV20-1
J: TRBJ2-7
CDR3: CSARSQETSYEQYF

V: TRBV7-7
J: TRBJ2-7
CDR3: CASSLSWADEQYF

V: TRBV20-1
J: TRBJ2-1
CDR3: CSPKTGGQFF

V: TRBV2
J: TRBJ2-3
CDR3: CASSEYRITDTQYF

V: TRBV5-5
J: TRBJ1-6
CDR3: CASSWRTADNSPLHF

V: TRBV3-1
J: TRBJ1-1
CDR3: CASSQDQGWTEAFF

V: TRBV7-3
J: TRBJ1-5
CDR3: CASSFPRGGANQPQHF

V: TRBV20-1
J: TRBJ2-5
CDR3: CSATPTGETQYF

V: TRBV9
J: TRBJ2-5
CDR3: CASSVATSGQETQYF

V: TRBV4-3
J: TRBJ2-7
CDR3: CASSLRGNSYEQYF

V: TRBV7-9
J: TRBJ2-3
CDR3: CASRLDGAPADTQYF

V: TRBV11-2
J: TRBJ2-3
CDR3: CASSKRLAYNLTDTQYF

V: TRBV19
J: TRBJ1-1
CDR3: CASSGQGPNTEAFF

V: TRBV27
J: TRBJ2-1
CDR3: CASSFYPEAGINEQFF

V: TRBV3-1
J: TRBJ2-5
CDR3: CASSQGTQETQYF

V: TRBV12-3/TRBV12-4
J: TRBJ1-2
CDR3: CASSDRSYGYTF

V: TRBV24-1
J: TRBJ1-1
CDR3: CATSDSTGTEAFF

V: TRBV5-4
J: TRBJ1-2
CDR3: CASRSTGETLNYGYTF

V: TRBV27
J: TRBJ1-2
CDR3: CASSLPGYGYTF

V: TRBV9
J: TRBJ2-5
CDR3: CASSSTGGAGETQYF

V: TRBV27
J: TRBJ1-5
CDR3: CASRPPAGNQPQHF

V: TRBV4-3
J: TRBJ1-1
CDR3: CASSQDLRWGGAGTEAFF

V: TRBV3-1
J: TRBJ2-1
CDR3: CASSHPRSPENEQFF

V: TRBV29-1
J: TRBJ2-1
CDR3: CSVAPDRLDGEQFF

V: TRBV5-1
J: TRBJ2-7
CDR3: CASSGTSLSYEQYF